This T cell receptor beta chain was observed in a study of blood T cell repertoires in COVID-19. Study information: Spain, Italy and the United States supplied samples that represented acute and convalescent COVID-19.

The length of the CDR3 is 13 residues. J lost 5 bases, V lost 4 bases, and 4 bases had no gene match. Germline V gives CDR1 MRHNA, CDR2 SNTAGT. Here immunoSEQ multiplex PCR was the method, and the copy in TCRdb shows in-frame clones only, minus some. The data hold fewer than 200,000 clones, with over 70% observed a single time. The rearrangement links TRBV6-4 to TRBJ1-1; 7 bases line up with TRBD1. Sequencing used peripheral blood. The receptor was isolated from a man aged 55 to 69 with acute or convalescent COVID-19. CDR3 bases: TGTGCCAGCAGTGGGGCAGGGGGAACTGAAGCTTTCTTT. Its protein is CASSGAGGTEAFF.